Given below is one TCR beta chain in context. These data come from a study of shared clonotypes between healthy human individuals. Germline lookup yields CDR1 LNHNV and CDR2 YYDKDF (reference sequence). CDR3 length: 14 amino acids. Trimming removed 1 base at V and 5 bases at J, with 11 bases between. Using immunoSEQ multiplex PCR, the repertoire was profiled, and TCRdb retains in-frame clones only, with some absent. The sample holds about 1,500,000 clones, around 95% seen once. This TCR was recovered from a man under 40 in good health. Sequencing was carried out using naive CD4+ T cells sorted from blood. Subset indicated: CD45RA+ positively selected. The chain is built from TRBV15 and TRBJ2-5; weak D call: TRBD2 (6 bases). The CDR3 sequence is CATSRAGVGETQYF. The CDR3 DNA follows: TGTGCCACCAGCAGAGCGGGAGTGGGGGAGACCCAGTACTTC.